This T cell receptor beta chain comes out of a study of cytomegalovirus exposure and HLA in healthy donors (dated by TCRdb to the late 2010s). Broadly, across the study: In an earlier analysis of some 550 of the donors, about 270 Gb of sequence data and 90 million to 130 million unique TCR beta sequences from about 180 million T cells were reported. Genome-wide SNP genotypes for about three fifths of the roughly 700 donors were used in a later genetic analysis, which treated that subset as a discovery cohort. To predict cytomegalovirus infection status, the study brought together high-throughput TCR immunosequencing, statistical association of individual TCRs with disease status, and machine learning. An early release that covered roughly 600 HLA-typed donors contained approximately 300 gigabases of sequencing data and tens of millions of unique TCR sequences. The study aimed to test whether signatures of past pathogen exposure could be identified by cataloging public T cell receptors. Four to six DR-DQ haplotypes were handled as single units for association and clustering because linkage in the cohort was strong. Donor age, sex, ethnicity and CMV serostatus were collected together with the repertoire data. The genetic ancestry cluster associated with self-reported Caucasian donors included about 81% of the 398 genotyped donors. In addition to the first cohort of about 650 subjects, a separate validation cohort of approximately 130 different subjects was used. HLA typing included class I and class II loci at four-digit resolution. All discovery cohort repertoires had been generated on a single sequencing platform. In a later analysis, previously published TCR beta repertoires from about 670 donors were re-analyzed and high-resolution HLA genotyping was added so that TCR occurrence patterns could be studied. An earlier analysis of some 600 of the donors applied high-throughput TCR beta sequencing to assess whether each TCR beta V gene segment acted as functional or pseudogenic. The study used immunosequencing to profile the T cell repertoires of several hundred subjects and linked those repertoires to cytomegalovirus serostatus. On average, about 240,000 unique TCR beta nucleotide sequences were sequenced per donor among 398 genotyped donors of the cohort, with 15% to 20% of those sequences being non-productive. The number of typed donors differed by locus: about 620-630 for A, B, C, DRB1 and DQB1; about 520 for DQA1; about 600 for DPA1; and 400 to 480 for DPB1. Rather than drawing on any new phenotypic data, the later analysis identified candidate immune exposures from TCR beta sequences and the way those sequences occurred across donors. Broad study findings and their caveats: Compared with equally common non-associated chains, HLA-associated TCR beta chains in a later analysis were more clonally expanded and had lower generation probabilities. Because HLA typing was unavailable for some donors at each locus, only the typed subset was used in association tests. The cohort was sequenced for TCR beta chains only, and without alpha or paired-chain data the features that could be detected were limited. The authors suggested that the approach could potentially be generalized to other disease states and immunological phenotypes. The classifier was reported to diagnose cytomegalovirus status with high specificity and sensitivity in both the original and validation cohorts. In a later genetic analysis, a missense DCLRE1C variant was associated with V-gene and J-gene trimming of TCR beta chains, and the association was replicated in an independent cohort. While some public TCRs were present in many individuals, most TCR sequences turned up only very rarely across donors. Immune exposure information for the cohort was limited to CMV serostatus. In a later analysis, the rate of TCR association differed among HLA loci, with DRB1 alleles having the most associated TCRs and HLA-C alleles having the fewest. Fewer than 20 rarely observed V segments, including chromosome 9 orphons, were excluded from the earlier analysis of some 590 of the donors because counts were too low. According to a later analysis, most CMV-associated TCR beta chains appeared to be HLA-restricted, and the HLA associations seemed to be driven largely by CMV exposure. A total of fewer than 200 TCR beta chains were listed by the study as associated with cytomegalovirus. Linkage disequilibrium might explain the correlated functional status among segregating V segments, but an unknown experimental factor could not be excluded. A further reported finding was that TCR beta sequences accurately predicted the HLA-A and HLA-B alleles for most subjects in the first cohort. A later genetic analysis reported fewer N-insertions in productive TCRs among donors in an Asian-associated ancestry cluster than the approximately 670-donor mean. The 87-base-pair reads could not distinguish some IMGT-functional V segments, including TRBV6-2 and TRBV6-3, so those segments were excluded. A cluster of highly shared sequence variants was judged likely to represent a technical artifact of the sequencing pipeline. At a false discovery rate of 0.05, a later analysis linked 16,951 TCR beta sequences to specific HLA alleles. Presence/absence analyses assumed roughly uniform sequencing depth across donors, an assumption that may not hold. Three of the identified cytomegalovirus-associated TCR beta chains were confirmed in vitro to be specific for cytomegalovirus antigens. A later analysis reported that several top co-occurrence clusters appeared linked to parvovirus B19, influenza, CMV and Epstein-Barr virus. Assigning TCR associations to individual alleles was difficult when HLA alleles, especially DR and DQ, strongly co-occurred. In an earlier analysis of around 600 of the donors, most TCR beta V segments were observed in productive rearrangements about 87% or about 30% of the time, broadly matching IMGT annotations.

CDR1 and CDR2 (LNHDA, SQIVND) derive from the germline V gene (reference sequence). A distance of 21 bases separates the germline ends of V and J, which lose 5 bases and 1 base respectively. Taken from cysteine to phenylalanine, the CDR3 has 18 residues. The only DNA kept is the CDR3, 54 bases in frame from the first base. The cohort was made up of 500 to 850 healthy bone marrow donors. Cohort members were all nominally healthy when sampled, although unrecorded immune exposures were likely present. The donor was CMV seropositive and belonged to the group of a few hundred seropositive cohort members. A peripheral blood sample was provided by each donor, and peripheral blood mononuclear cells were used for TCR beta sequencing. The Qiagen DNeasy Blood Extraction Kit was used to extract genomic DNA from the blood cell samples. Library preparation used the immunoSEQ multiplex PCR assay. For the multiplex PCR, a mixture combining 60 forward primers for TCR Vbeta segments and 13 reverse primers for TCR Jbeta segments was used. The CDR3 region of rearranged TCR beta genes was amplified from genomic DNA by a multiplex PCR assay. Amplified TCR beta libraries were sequenced as 87-base-pair reads on the Illumina HiSeq System. In the authors' own workflow: A later analysis counted tens of millions of unique TCR beta chains across the 690 or so repertoires, and some 11 million of these chains were shared by at least two donors. A nearest-neighbor algorithm error-corrected the raw reads and collapsed the reads into unique sequences, merging closely related sequences to remove PCR and sequencing errors. V, D and J gene segments were assigned by aligning CDR3 sequences to IMGT reference sequences. For a sequence to be retained, a match of at least six nucleotides to both a V gene segment and a J gene segment was required. Rearrangements were called productive when the CDR3 lacked stop codons and stayed in frame with V and J; all others were non-productive. CDR3 was defined according to IMGT convention as the region running from the second conserved V-encoded cysteine to the conserved J-encoded phenylalanine. The earlier analysis of fewer than 750 of the donors excluded sequences that lacked an unambiguous match to a single V gene segment. In an earlier analysis of 450 to 750 of the donors, a V segment was called functional when productive rearrangements were above 56.7%, and segregating when the standard deviation between donors exceeded 5%. To diagnose cytomegalovirus status from the catalog of TCR beta chain sequences, a statistical classification framework was built. In a later analysis, V and J genes were assigned by comparing TCR nucleotide sequences against IMGT/GENE-DB human TR gene sequences. In a later analysis, CDR3 sequences and most-parsimonious VDJ recombination scenarios were assigned using the TCRdist pipeline. In a later analysis, each TCR beta chain was defined by its CDR3 amino acid sequence together with its V-gene family, and reads without a unique V-gene family were excluded. To address suspected cross-contamination and a sequencing artifact, a later analysis removed 450 to 700 highly shared, low-generation-probability nucleotide sequences. In a later analysis, a clonal expansion index for each public chain was calculated from normalized within-repertoire ranks of inferred template counts. Generation probabilities in a later analysis came from a VDJ recombination model fitted to out-of-frame rearrangements, and those results were checked against IGoR. A later analysis scored TCR-TCR, TCR-HLA and TCR-CMV co-occurrence with hypergeometric tests, applying a repertoire-size bias correction to TCR pairs. A later analysis estimated false discovery rates by permuting HLA or CMV assignments 20 times. In a later analysis, co-occurring TCRs were grouped using DBSCAN, and TCRdist sequence similarity was added for clustering within HLA-allele-positive subsets. Repertoires with fewer than 30,000 or more than 120,000 public chains, plus five repertoires with anomalous nucleotide sharing, were excluded from co-occurrence clustering. TCRdb provides this immuneACCESS table in a form limited to in-frame rearrangements. Some clones are lacking; in checked studies, under half of them reflect an unresolved V gene, and why the rest are absent is not known. V and J calls and clone size are copied from that table; D and trimming were computed from the DNA. Present in this sample are 100,000 to 120,000 clones, under 70% of which were seen just once. Of the sample, about 8.3% is held by the ten largest clones.

Remarks on this clone: The antigen it recognizes is unknown. The sample holds no much larger clone one base away, and base qualities are not on file.

The chain employs TRBV19 and TRBJ1-5; the D gene is perhaps TRBD1, on 5 matching bases. This sequence was found in a man between 18 and 35 years old in good health and CMV-seropositive. The source material was PBMCs. The CDR3 in this case is CASSDKPISEGSNQPQHF. The bases are TGTGCCAGTAGTGATAAACCAATCTCGGAGGGGAGCAATCAGCCCCAGCATTTT.